This T cell receptor beta chain was sequenced for a study of beta chain features in type 1 diabetes. Study-wide results and limits: TCRB CDR3s from Type 1 diabetes patients were moderately but significantly shorter in all four CD4+ subsets. Compared with healthy donors, patients appeared to share more similar naive, central memory and regulatory TCRB repertoires.

Expressed TCRB transcripts were sequenced after all isolated RNA was converted to cDNA. Profiled with immunoSEQ multiplex PCR; TCRdb holds only in-frame clones, not every one. The sample shows about 280,000 clones, 15% of them seen only once. With respect to this clone: Its cognate antigen is unknown.

The CDR3 runs 14 residues. V was pared by 3 bases and J by 7 bases, with 16 bases between. The germline V gene encodes CDR1 SGHNT and CDR2 YYREEE (reference sequence). The chain joins TRBV5-4 to TRBJ1-1; tentative D call: TRBD1 (5 bases). The sequencing sample was made of naive CD4+ T cells from blood. This TCR came from a man between 18 and 29 years old with type 1 diabetes. The CDR3 spells CASSSSGGGSEAFF. CDR3 bases: TGTGCCAGCAGCTCATCTGGGGGAGGGAGTGAAGCTTTCTTT.